This is a list of T cell receptor beta chains from one sample in a study of blood T cell repertoires in COVID-19. The data were produced by immunoSEQ multiplex PCR, yet TCRdb's version contains in-frame clones alone and is incomplete. Here the sample spans hundreds of thousands of clones, around 90% being singletons. Input material: peripheral blood. These receptors were obtained from a woman in her 70s with COVID-19, enrolled during active disease. Each CDR3 is given with its conserved first and last residue. Each record gives: clone size, J gene, CDR3 length, D gene, V gene, CDR3 DNA, CDR3 protein. A D gene is named only where the DNA matches it firmly. Clone size appears in some rows only: once, few, many, or a class for an expanded clone.

NA TRBJ2-3 15 NA TRBV28 TGTGCCAGCACACCAGAGGGTTTCATGACAGATACGCAGTATTTT CASTPEGFMTDTQYF
NA TRBJ2-1 13 NA TRBV12-3/TRBV12-4 TGTGCCAGCAGTTTTCTCTTGTCCAATGAGCAGTTCTTC CASSFLLSNEQFF
NA TRBJ2-7 14 TRBD1 TRBV20-1 TGCAGTGCTAGTCCAGGGGGCCCCCGGGGCAAGCAGTACTTC CSASPGGPRGKQYF
NA TRBJ1-5 15 NA TRBV7-2 TGTGCCAGCAGCTTAGACCGGGTCGGCAATCAGCCCCAGCATTTT CASSLDRVGNQPQHF
NA TRBJ2-7 13 NA TRBV5-1 TGCGCCAGCAGGGGGATAGGTCCGGGGGAGCAGTACTTC CASRGIGPGEQYF
NA TRBJ1-6 12 NA TRBV3-1/TRBV3-2 TGTGCCAGCAGCGAAGGTAGTTCACCCCTCCACTTT CASSEGSSPLHF
once TRBJ2-2 18 TRBD2 TRBV7-9 TGTGCCAGCAGCTTAAGGCTATTCGGACTAGCAGAGACCGGGGAGCTGTTTTTT CASSLRLFGLAETGELFF
NA TRBJ2-7 15 NA TRBV11-3 TGTGCCAGCAGTTATCGAGCTTTGGCGGTGTACGAGCAGTACTTC CASSYRALAVYEQYF
NA TRBJ2-1 12 NA TRBV7-3 TGTGCCAGCAGCTTAAATGGGCTTGAGCAGTTCTTC CASSLNGLEQFF
NA TRBJ1-1 13 NA TRBV19 TGTGCCAGTAGGACAGGACCGGGGACTGAAGCTTTCTTT CASRTGPGTEAFF
NA TRBJ2-3 14 NA TRBV28 TGTGCCAGCAGTTTCGGGCGGGGCACAGATACGCAGTATTTT CASSFGRGTDTQYF
NA TRBJ2-3 14 NA TRBV28 TGTGCCAGCAGCCCCCGGGGGAACACAGATACGCAGTATTTT CASSPRGNTDTQYF
NA TRBJ2-7 14 TRBD1 TRBV12-5 TGTGCTAGTGGGGTGACAGGGATCGCCTACGAGCAGTACTTC CASGVTGIAYEQYF
NA TRBJ2-2 15 NA TRBV10-3 TGTGCCATCAGTGGACAGGTACCTAACACCGGGGAGCTGTTTTTT CAISGQVPNTGELFF
NA TRBJ2-1 16 NA TRBV28 TGTGCCAGCAGTCGGCCTGCGGGGGCCAGAATTGATGAGCAGTTCTTC CASSRPAGARIDEQFF
NA TRBJ2-2 15 NA TRBV5-1 TGCGCCAGCAGCTTGGGCGGGGTGAACACCGGGGAGCTGTTTTTT CASSLGGVNTGELFF
NA TRBJ1-4 16 NA TRBV10-3 TGTGCCATCAGTGATCGGGGATCTGCAACTAATGAAAAACTGTTTTTT CAISDRGSATNEKLFF
NA TRBJ1-6 15 TRBD1 TRBV18 TGTGCCAGCTCACCCGAGGACAGGGCTACTTCACCCCTCCACTTT CASSPEDRATSPLHF
NA TRBJ2-1 18 TRBD2 TRBV28 TGTGCCAGCACCCTCGGCGCGGGAGGGCCACAATCCTACAATGAGCAGTTCTTC CASTLGAGGPQSYNEQFF
NA TRBJ2-1 12 NA TRBV6-5 TGTGCCAGCACCTTAACCCGGGGTGAGCAGTTCTTC CASTLTRGEQFF
NA TRBJ1-2 14 NA TRBV5-1 TGCGCCAGCAGCTTGGGACAGACGGTCTATGGCTACACCTTC CASSLGQTVYGYTF
NA TRBJ2-1 15 TRBD2 TRBV7-9 TGTGCCACACAACTAGCGGGAGAAACCTACAATGAGCAGTTCTTC CATQLAGETYNEQFF
NA TRBJ2-7 16 TRBD2 TRBV7-3 TGTGCCAGCAGCCCGACGGGGACTAGCGGGGCCTACGAGCAGTACTTC CASSPTGTSGAYEQYF
NA TRBJ2-1 16 NA TRBV27 TGTGCCAGCAGTTTCAGCTTCAGGGGATCCTACAATGAGCAGTTCTTC CASSFSFRGSYNEQFF
NA TRBJ1-1 16 TRBD1 TRBV15 TGTGCCACCAGCAGAGATCGGGGACAGGTGAACACTGAAGCTTTCTTT CATSRDRGQVNTEAFF
once TRBJ2-7 15 TRBD2 TRBV19 TGTGCCAGTAGTAGACTAGCGGGAGCATTCGGCGAGCAGTACTTC CASSRLAGAFGEQYF
NA TRBJ2-3 16 TRBD2 TRBV5-1 TGCGCCAGCAGCCCGGGACTAGCGGGGGGCACAGATACGCAGTATTTT CASSPGLAGGTDTQYF
NA TRBJ2-1 14 NA TRBV29-1 TGCAGCGCCGAGCCTAGTTACTCCTACAATGAGCAGTTCTTC CSAEPSYSYNEQFF
few TRBJ2-5 15 NA TRBV18 TGTGCCAGCTCACAAGGACGGGAGTACCAAGAGACCCAGTACTTC CASSQGREYQETQYF
NA TRBJ1-5 18 NA TRBV19 TGTGCCAGTAGTTACCCGGTTGAACTCGTATATAGCAATCAGCCCCAGCATTTT CASSYPVELVYSNQPQHF
NA TRBJ1-5 16 TRBD1 TRBV5-1 TGCGCCAGCAGCAAAGGGACAGGGAGCGGCAATCAGCCCCAGCATTTT CASSKGTGSGNQPQHF
NA TRBJ2-2 16 TRBD2 TRBV19 TGTGCCAGTACTGATGCAGCGGGAGGTTCTACCGGGGAGCTGTTTTTT CASTDAAGGSTGELFF
NA TRBJ2-5 14 NA TRBV30 TGTGCCTGGAGTAGGGGGAGCCGACAAGAGACCCAGTACTTC CAWSRGSRQETQYF
NA TRBJ1-5 15 NA TRBV27 TGTGCCAGCAGTTTCTTTCCCAGGGGCCATCAGCCCCAGCATTTT CASSFFPRGHQPQHF
few TRBJ2-1 19 TRBD2 TRBV27 TGTGCCAGCAGTCTGCTCAGGGGGACTAGCGGGACAGCCTACAATGAGCAGTTCTTC CASSLLRGTSGTAYNEQFF
NA TRBJ1-6 17 TRBD1 TRBV6-6 TGTGCCAGCAGTCAGTACAGGGGGCGTTACGGTAATTCACCCCTCCACTTT CASSQYRGRYGNSPLHF
NA TRBJ2-1 17 TRBD2 TRBV5-5 TGTGCCAAACTGACTAGCGGGAGTGAATCGTCCTACAATGAGCAGTTCTTC CAKLTSGSESSYNEQFF
few TRBJ2-3 14 NA TRBV7-9 TGTGCCAGCAGGTGGGGAGCTACCACAGATACGCAGTATTTT CASRWGATTDTQYF
NA TRBJ2-7 15 NA TRBV4-1 TGCGCCAGCAGCCAAGAGTCCCTAGCTTCCTACGAGCAGTACTTC CASSQESLASYEQYF
NA TRBJ2-7 14 NA TRBV7-9 TGTGCCAGCAGCTTAGAGGTAGGGGCAAGCGAGCAGTACTTC CASSLEVGASEQYF
NA TRBJ1-2 14 NA TRBV28 TGTGCCAGCAGTCGACAGCCGAATAACTATGGCTACACCTTC CASSRQPNNYGYTF
NA TRBJ2-7 14 TRBD1 TRBV5-1 TGCGCCAGCAGCCGTGGACAGGGTCTCCACGAGCAGTACTTC CASSRGQGLHEQYF
once TRBJ1-5 15 TRBD1 TRBV30 TGTGCCTGGAGTTACAGGGGGCTCGTCAATCAGCCCCAGCATTTT CAWSYRGLVNQPQHF
NA TRBJ2-5 14 TRBD1 TRBV9 TGTGCCAGCAGCGTAGACAGGGGAAAAGAGACCCAGTACTTC CASSVDRGKETQYF
NA TRBJ2-7 14 TRBD1 TRBV19 TGTGCCAGTAGTAGGACAGGGGGCGGAAACGAGCAGTACTTC CASSRTGGGNEQYF
few TRBJ2-5 16 NA TRBV27 TGTGCCAGCAGTTTACTCGGACTGCGGTACCAAGAGACCCAGTACTTC CASSLLGLRYQETQYF
NA TRBJ1-1 13 NA TRBV28 TGTGCCAGCAGTTTAGGGGCGGCCGCTGAAGCTTTCTTT CASSLGAAAEAFF
NA TRBJ1-1 12 NA TRBV5-1 TGCGCCAGCAGCCCCCGGGGTACTGAAGCTTTCTTT CASSPRGTEAFF
NA TRBJ2-1 17 TRBD2 TRBV15 TGTGCCACCAGCGAGGGGTTAGGACTAGCGGGAGGGGGTGAGCAGTTCTTC CATSEGLGLAGGGEQFF
NA TRBJ1-4 14 NA TRBV2 TGTGCCAGCAGTGATGACAGAGGAAACGAAAAACTGTTTTTT CASSDDRGNEKLFF
NA TRBJ2-7 14 TRBD2 TRBV28 TGTGCCAGCAGTCCGACTAGCGGGAGCCCCGAGCAGTACTTC CASSPTSGSPEQYF
NA TRBJ2-7 15 TRBD2 TRBV30 TGTGCCTGGACCGAAGGACTAGCGGGAGGTTACGAGCAGTACTTC CAWTEGLAGGYEQYF
NA TRBJ2-7 14 TRBD2 TRBV14 TGTGCCAGCAGGCTAGCGGGAGGTTCCTACGAGCAGTACTTC CASRLAGGSYEQYF
NA TRBJ1-1 14 NA TRBV4-3 TGCGCCAGCAGCCAAGAGGGGGCGAACACTGAAGCTTTCTTT CASSQEGANTEAFF
NA TRBJ2-5 15 TRBD2 TRBV6-6 TGTGCCAGCGGGGCTAGCGGGAGACTCAGGGAGACCCAGTACTTC CASGASGRLRETQYF
NA TRBJ2-7 14 NA TRBV6-2/TRBV6-3 TGTGCCAGCAGTTCGACAGTGAGCTCCTACGAGCAGTACTTC CASSSTVSSYEQYF
NA TRBJ1-3 14 TRBD1 TRBV10-3 TGTGCCATCAGTGATCGGGACAGGGGTTTAACCATATATTTT CAISDRDRGLTIYF